These 14 T cell receptor beta chains were sequenced from one sample in a study of cytomegalovirus exposure and HLA in healthy donors. TCRdb's copy holds only in-frame clones and misses some; the assay was immunoSEQ multiplex PCR. The table lists 150,000 to 200,000 clones, around 85% of them singletons, with 15% to 20% in the top ten. Specimen: PBMCs. These receptors were obtained from a man aged 18-30 years in good health and CMV-seropositive.

As DNA, the CDR3 is TGTGCCAGTAGTATCGGTCCCGATTTTGGGCCCCAGCATTTT. It is translated as CASSIGPDFGPQHF. V usage is TRBV19 and J usage is TRBJ1-5; the D is unclear. The V end lost 3 bases, the J end lost 9 bases, and 15 bases lay between the germline ends. The CDR3 spans 14 residues. Per germline, CDR1 LNHDA and CDR2 SQIVND (reference sequence).

As regards this clone: Distinct nucleotide sequences in the sample also encode this CDR3. V gene TRBV27 combines with J gene TRBJ2-1, with a tentative D call TRBD2 (5 bases). V lost 2 bases and J lost 3, with 5 bases in between. The CDR3 sequence is 13 residues long. Germline V gives CDR1 MNHEY, CDR2 SMNVEV (reference sequence). The CDR3 DNA follows: TGTGCCAGCAGTTTACGGGACTACAATGAGCAGTTCTTC. Its translation: CASSLRDYNEQFF.

The chain carries TRBV19 and TRBJ2-1; TRBD2 is a possible D gene (6 bases). The CDR3 spans 14 residues. The V gene's germline CDR1 is LNHDA and CDR2 SQIVND (reference sequence). V was clipped by 1 base and J by 5 bases, with 9 bases between them. The CDR3 DNA sequence: TGTGCCAGTAGTATAGCGGGGGTCCACAATGAGCAGTTCTTC. Its translation: CASSIAGVHNEQFF.

The rearrangement uses TRBV18 and TRBJ2-7; TRBD1 aligns across 9 bases. Germline CDR1 is KGHSH and CDR2 is LQKENI. This CDR3 region has 14 residues. Trimming took 5 bases from V and 6 from J; bases not matched to a gene: 8. The CDR3 nucleotides are TGTGCCAGCTCATCATCGGGACAGGGCTCCGAGCAGTACTTC. Translating gives CASSSSGQGSEQYF.

The rearrangement links TRBV19 to TRBJ1-2, with a tentative D call TRBD1 (6 bases). The CDR3 has 15 residues. CDR1 LNHDA and CDR2 SQIVND come from the germline V gene (reference sequence). The ends were cut back, 3 bases at V and 1 base at J, with 12 bases in the middle. The CDR3 sequence: CASSIAAGDNYGYTF. The CDR3 DNA reads as TGTGCCAGTAGTATCGCGGCAGGGGATAACTATGGCTACACCTTC.

This rearrangement joins TRBV7-9 to TRBJ2-3; 8 bases agree with TRBD1. The CDR3 covers 15 residues. J lost 0 bases, V lost 5 bases, and 4 bases had no gene match. The germline gives CDR1 SEHNR, CDR2 FQNEAQ (reference sequence). CDR3: CASSDQGASTDTQYF. The CDR3 nucleotides are TGTGCCAGCAGCGATCAGGGGGCTAGCACAGATACGCAGTATTTT.

The count of this clone is one. CDR3 in amino acids: CASSVTGGPQYF. CDR3 sequence (DNA): TGTGCCAGCAGCGTAACAGGGGGTCCCCAGTATTTT. The J gene is TRBJ2-3, the V gene TRBV9; 8 nucleotides agree with TRBD1. Losses at the gene ends were 1 base for V and 12 bases for J; bases not matched to a gene: 4. Per germline, CDR1 SGDLS and CDR2 YYNGEE. CDR3 length: 12 amino acids.

CDR3 bases: TGTGCCAGCATTTCTTCTGCGCCGCAAGAGACCCAGTACTTC. Translation gives CASISSAPQETQYF. This chain connects TRBV2 to TRBJ2-5; D not certain. CDR1 is SNHLY, CDR2 FYNNEI, per germline. This CDR3 comprises 14 residues. Trimming took off 7 bases at V and 2 bases at J, with 14 bases between the two ends.

J is TRBJ1-2 and V is TRBV5-4; possibly TRBD1 for D (5 bases). This CDR3 has 17 amino acids. Germline V gene sequence: CDR1 SGHNT, CDR2 YYREEE (reference sequence). The ends were cut back, 0 bases at V and 4 bases at J, with 19 bases in the middle. The CDR3 spells CASSLGGQTRRGYGYTF. In nucleotides, the CDR3 is TGTGCCAGCAGCTTGGGGGGCCAGACTCGAAGGGGCTATGGCTACACCTTC. The full variable domain, completed using reference TRBV5-4 and TRBJ1-2, is ETGVTQSPTHLIKTRGQQVTLRCSSQSGHNTVSWYQQALGQGPQFIFQYYREEENGRGNFPPRFSGLQFPNYSSELNVNALELDDSALYLCASSLGGQTRRGYGYTFGSGTRLTVV.

The chain joins TRBV28 to TRBJ2-7, with 11 bases that match TRBD1. The CDR3 consists of 12 residues. From germline, CDR1 is MDHEN and CDR2 SYDVKM. V lost 4 bases to trimming and J lost 11 bases; unmatched junction nucleotides: 4. The CDR3 nucleotides are TGTGCCAGCAGTTGGGGGACAGGGGGGAAGTACTTC. This encodes CASSWGTGGKYF.

This chain links TRBV12-5 with TRBJ1-5, with a tentative D call TRBD1 (5 bases). Germline CDR1 is LGHNT and CDR2 is FRNRAP. The CDR3 consists of 14 residues. Trimming removed 2 bases at V and 9 bases at J, with 14 bases between. As DNA, the CDR3 is TGTGCTAGTGGTTTGCGCGGGGACGGGAGGCCCCAGCATTTT. The encoded protein is CASGLRGDGRPQHF.

This clone occurred a few times. The chain has TRBV30 and TRBJ2-2, with D maybe TRBD1 (5 bases). The germline CDR1 and CDR2 sequences are GTSNPN and SVGIG (reference sequence). The CDR3 spans 15 residues. The V gene lost 0 bases and the J gene lost 4 bases, with 12 bases spanning the gap. In DNA, the CDR3 is TGTGCCTGGAGTGTAGGGGCGGTGAGCACCGGGGAGCTGTTTTTT. Its protein product is CAWSVGAVSTGELFF.

The chain recombines TRBV5-4 with TRBJ2-7; D possibly corresponds to TRBD2 (6 bases). With 1 base removed from V and 1 base from J, the gap between germline ends came to 12 bases. This CDR3 comprises 15 residues. Per germline, CDR1 SGHNT and CDR2 YYREEE (reference sequence). CDR3 in DNA: TGTGCCAGCAGCTTGTCTAGCGTTTCGTCCTACGAGCAGTACTTC. This gives the protein CASSLSSVSSYEQYF.

This chain joins TRBV29-1 and TRBJ2-7; weak D call: TRBD2 (6 bases). Germline assignment: CDR1 SQVTM and CDR2 ANQGSEA. V gave up 6 bases and J gave up 5 bases, with 11 bases separating them. This CDR3 is built from 11 residues. The DNA of the CDR3 is TGCAGCGTGGCTGGGACTCACGAGCAGTACTTC. Translated, it gives CSVAGTHEQYF.